The 14 T cell receptor beta chains listed next were all sequenced from one sample in a study of siplizumab effects on memory and regulatory T cells. Method: immunoSEQ multiplex PCR; TCRdb's copy keeps in-frame clones and lacks some. Altogether roughly 60,000 clones are present, 90% to 98% being singletons, with the ten largest covering more than 0.075%. The sequenced material came from naive CD8+ T cells sorted from blood. All receptors derive from a human donor in good health.

The V gene is TRBV25-1, the J gene TRBJ2-5; 10 positions agree with TRBD2. The germline V gene has CDR1 MGHDK and CDR2 SYGVNS. CDR3 length equals 16 residues. J gave up 2 bases and V 1 base, and 4 bases lay outside the gene matches. The CDR3 is CASSEFERGGQETQYF. The DNA of the CDR3 is TGTGCCAGCAGTGAATTTGAGCGGGGGGGACAAGAGACCCAGTACTTC.

Here the CDR3 reads CASSAGATDTQYF. The CDR3 bases are TGTGCCAGCAGCGCCGGGGCCACAGATACGCAGTATTTT. This chain joins TRBV5-4 and TRBJ2-3; TRBD1 or TRBD2 may be the D gene (5 bases each). V lost 4 bases and J 2 bases, leaving 8 bases between the germline ends. Germline V gives CDR1 SGHNT, CDR2 YYREEE (reference sequence). CDR3 length equals 13 residues.

The chain is built from TRBV7-9 and TRBJ1-2; no clear D. The CDR3 runs 15 residues. Trimming removed 1 base from V and 5 bases from J, with 14 bases in between. Germline CDR1 SEHNR, CDR2 FQNEAQ (reference sequence). In nucleotides, the CDR3 is TGTGCCAGCAGCTTAGTAACGGAGGATTCGTATGGCTACACCTTC. It translates to CASSLVTEDSYGYTF.

The chain recombines TRBV19 with TRBJ1-1; D unclear. CDR3 length: 14 amino acids. The V gene's germline CDR1 is LNHDA and CDR2 SQIVND (reference sequence). V lost 7 bases and J 5 bases, leaving 17 bases between the germline ends. The CDR3 sequence is CASTLAEGRTEAFF. CDR3 sequence (DNA): TGTGCCAGTACCTTAGCCGAAGGACGGACTGAAGCTTTCTTT.

The sample holds one count of this clone. The chain combines TRBV5-6 with TRBJ2-3; 10 bases match TRBD2. The junction had 11 bases not matched to a gene; V was cut back by 5 bases and J by 2 bases. Germline V gene data show CDR1 as SGHDT and CDR2 as YYEEEE. This CDR3 is built from 17 residues. CDR3 coding DNA: TGTGCCAGCAGTTGGATGCTAGCGGGGGCCGACACAGATACGCAGTATTTT. Its protein is CASSWMLAGADTDTQYF.

The chain employs TRBV27 and TRBJ1-5; D is perhaps TRBD1 (5 bases). The CDR3 runs 14 residues. The ends were cut back, 4 bases at V and 3 bases at J, with 10 bases in the middle. Germline lookup yields CDR1 MNHEY and CDR2 SMNVEV (reference sequence). CDR3 DNA sequence: TGTGCCAGCAGTTCTGGGACGACCAATCAGCCCCAGCATTTT. Amino acid sequence: CASSSGTTNQPQHF.

This chain joins TRBV9 and TRBJ2-7; 9 nucleotides match TRBD1. The CDR3 is made up of 14 amino acids. Trimming removed 0 bases from V and 5 bases from J; junction bases left unmatched: 3. Germline-derived CDR1 and CDR2 are SGDLS and YYNGEE. CDR3 residues: CASSVVDRGHEQYF. The CDR3 region has the DNA TGTGCCAGCAGCGTAGTGGACAGGGGACACGAGCAGTACTTC.

The genes are TRBV10-2 and TRBJ2-2; TRBD1 matches 10 bases. The CDR3 length is 14 residues. The junction had 8 bases not matched to a gene; V was cut back by 10 bases and J by 6 bases. Germline loops: CDR1 WSHSY, CDR2 SAAADI. As DNA, the CDR3 is TGCGCCATTACGCCCGGACAGGGGGCCGGGGAGCTGTTTTTT. Translating it yields CAITPGQGAGELFF.

The V gene is TRBV6-1, the J gene TRBJ1-1; 7 bases fit TRBD1. Looked up from germline, CDR1 is MNHNS and CDR2 is SASEGT. CDR3 length equals 15 residues. After removal of 4 bases from V and 4 bases from J, the junction contained 9 bases not matched to a gene. CDR3 nucleotides: TGTGCCAGCAGTGCAGCCGGGACAGTCTTCACTGAAGCTTTCTTT. It is translated as CASSAAGTVFTEAFF.

This clone was recorded only once. The chain joins TRBV5-5 to TRBJ1-1; D gene unclear. V was clipped by 0 bases and J by 4 bases, with 7 bases between them. CDR3 length equals 13 residues. Germline CDR1 SGHKS, CDR2 YYEKEE (reference sequence). The CDR3 is CASSLGPGTEAFF. In nucleotides, the CDR3 is TGTGCCAGCAGCTTGGGGCCTGGCACTGAAGCTTTCTTT.

The chain couples TRBV6-6 to TRBJ2-7; D unclear. V was pared by 0 bases and J by 6 bases, with 3 bases between. Germline CDR1 is MNHNY and CDR2 is SVGAGI (reference sequence). The CDR3 covers 11 residues. The CDR3 bases are TGTGCCAGCAGTTACTCTTCCGAGCAGTACTTC. Translating gives CASSYSSEQYF.

The gene calls are TRBV6-1 and TRBJ1-2, with unresolved D. The germline V gene encodes CDR1 MNHNS and CDR2 SASEGT. Trimming took off 6 bases at V and 5 bases at J, with 10 bases between the two ends. This CDR3 contains 12 residues. CDR3 sequence: CASSGRFYGYTF. CDR3 sequence (DNA): TGTGCCAGCAGCGGACGGTTTTATGGCTACACCTTC.

The rearrangement joins TRBV9 to TRBJ2-3, with 9 bases fitting TRBD2. The J segment lost 4 bases and the V segment lost 1 base, leaving 7 bases of the junction unmatched. Germline V lookup: CDR1 SGDLS, CDR2 YYNGEE. The CDR3 totals 16 residues. The CDR3 nucleotides read TGTGCCAGCAGCGTAATTGAGCGGGGGGTACCAGATACGCAGTATTTT. Amino acids: CASSVIERGVPDTQYF.

The chain is built from TRBV6-1 and TRBJ2-3; D tentatively fits TRBD1 or TRBD2 (5 bases each). The V end was cut by 5 bases, the J end by 0 bases, with 12 bases between. The CDR3 consists of 15 residues. Germline CDR1 and CDR2: MNHNS and SASEGT. In DNA form, the CDR3 reads TGTGCCAGCAGTAATTACGGGACGAGCACAGATACGCAGTATTTT. It translates to CASSNYGTSTDTQYF.